This T cell receptor beta chain came from a study of blood T cell repertoires in COVID-19. Looking at the study overall: Sites across the United States, Italy and Spain contributed samples from acute and convalescent COVID-19. T cells, B-cell-depleted T cells, or PBMCs supplied cDNA or gDNA.

The protocol was immunoSEQ multiplex PCR, while the TCRdb copy is restricted to in-frame clones and leaves out a portion. The sample lists about 190,000 clones, 70% to 90% occurring once. CDR3 length: 13 amino acids. The V end lost 6 bases, the J end lost 1 base, and 9 bases lay between the germline ends. Germline V gene sequence: CDR1 MNHEY, CDR2 SVGAGI. The clonotype comes from a woman aged 65 to 85 with active or convalescent COVID-19. The sample taken for sequencing was peripheral blood. This chain uses TRBV6-5 with TRBJ2-5, with D tentatively TRBD2 (5 bases). The CDR3 sequence is CASRLTSQETQYF. The CDR3, as DNA: TGTGCCAGCAGACTCACTAGCCAAGAGACCCAGTACTTC.